This T cell receptor beta chain was obtained from a study of blood T cell repertoires in COVID-19 (dated by TCRdb to 2020 to 2022). At the level of the whole study: The collaborator samples originated in the United States, Italy and Spain and spanned the acute and convalescent phases of COVID-19. The material from the prospective study consisted of cDNA or gDNA derived from T cells, B-cell-depleted T cells, or PBMCs. Subjects who had been exposed to COVID-19, were actively infected with it, or had recovered from it provided the deeply sampled blood TCRbeta repertoires that made up the dataset. The repertoires were released in a freely available public database meant as a resource for research on the immune response to SARS-CoV-2. Samples came from the ongoing ImmuneRACE study (first 160 participants) plus 1,254 subjects from 6 global collaborators. Sample metadata almost always included a de-identified subject ID, COVID-19 status, age in years and sex. Where available, HLA class I and class II types were obtained from metadata supplied by the sample provider rather than from assay-based typing.

As to this clone: Its cognate antigen has yet to be identified. No much larger clone is present one base from it, and per-base qualities are unavailable.

TCRbeta CDR3 regions were amplified from genomic DNA by means of the immunoSEQ Assay, a bias-controlled multiplex PCR. The paper's data handling went like this. The number of nucleated cells in each sample was estimated by amplification of reference gene primers within the assay. Sequence reads were collapsed and filtered to measure the absolute abundance of every unique TCRbeta CDR3 rearrangement. For each sample, productive Simpson clonality was calculated as the square root of Simpson's diversity index over productive rearrangements. Imported from immuneACCESS, the table was reduced by TCRdb to in-frame sequences with V and J called. These copies leave out some clones; in studies compared against another copy, an unresolved V gene accounts for under half, and the cause of the remainder is not known. V and J calls plus clone size are reproduced from that table; the DNA served to infer D and trimming. This sample holds 200,000 to 250,000 clones; about 91% were observed only once. The ten largest clonotypes hold about 15% of the sample.

CDR1 and CDR2 were assigned from the germline V gene as MNHEY and SVGAGI. From the cysteine through the phenylalanine, the CDR3 covers 15 amino acids. The read is trimmed to its CDR3 DNA, 45 bases read in frame from base 1. For this chain, trimming is 4 bases at the V end and 4 bases at the J end, and the number of junction bases without a gene match is 5. Overall study outcomes, separate from this receptor: How much clinical and demographic metadata was included differed by source and by participant, and the metadata was provided uncurated.

Participants in the prospective study were aged about 18 to 89 years, lived in 20 to 25 United States geographic areas, and enrolled through a virtual design. To assign participants to cohorts, the prospective study relied on clinical history that participants themselves reported in a screening survey and a study questionnaire. Mobile phlebotomists in the prospective study collected whole blood, serum and a nasopharyngeal or oropharyngeal swab from every participant. Over a 2-month period, participants in the prospective study had the option of providing additional blood draws and questionnaires. Blood samples from the prospective study were shipped frozen or at room temperature prior to DNA extraction.

The sample comprised PBMCs or T cells enriched from blood (not recorded which). The receptor's source is a woman aged 50 to 60 with acute COVID-19. The chain couples TRBV6-5 to TRBJ1-4, and 8 junctional nucleotides match TRBD1. CDR3 reads: CASSFRTGHNEKLFF. The nucleotide sequence reads TGTGCCAGCAGTTTTCGGACAGGGCATAATGAAAAACTGTTTTTT.